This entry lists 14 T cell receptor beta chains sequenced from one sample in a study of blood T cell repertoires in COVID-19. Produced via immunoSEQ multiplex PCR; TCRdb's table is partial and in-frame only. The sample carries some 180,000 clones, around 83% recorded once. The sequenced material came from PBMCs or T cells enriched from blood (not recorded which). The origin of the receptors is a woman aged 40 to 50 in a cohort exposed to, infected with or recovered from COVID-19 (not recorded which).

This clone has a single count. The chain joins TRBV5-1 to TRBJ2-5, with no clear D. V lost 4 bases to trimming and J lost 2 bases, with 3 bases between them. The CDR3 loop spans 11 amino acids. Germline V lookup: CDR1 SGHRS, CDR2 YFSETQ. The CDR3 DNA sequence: TGCGCCAGCAGCGCGCAAGAGACCCAGTACTTC. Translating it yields CASSAQETQYF.

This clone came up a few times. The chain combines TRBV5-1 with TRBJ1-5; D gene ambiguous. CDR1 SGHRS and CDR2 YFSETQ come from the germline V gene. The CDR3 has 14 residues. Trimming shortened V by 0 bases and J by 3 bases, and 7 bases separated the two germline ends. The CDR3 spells CASSLDGNNQPQHF. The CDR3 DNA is TGCGCCAGCAGCTTGGACGGTAACAATCAGCCCCAGCATTTT.

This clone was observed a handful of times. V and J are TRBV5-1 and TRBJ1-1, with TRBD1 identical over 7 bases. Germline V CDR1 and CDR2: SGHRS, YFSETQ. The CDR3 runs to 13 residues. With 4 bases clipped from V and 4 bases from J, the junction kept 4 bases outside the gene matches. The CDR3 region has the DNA TGCGCCAGCAGCGAGACAGGGCCCACTGAAGCTTTCTTT. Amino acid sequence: CASSETGPTEAFF.

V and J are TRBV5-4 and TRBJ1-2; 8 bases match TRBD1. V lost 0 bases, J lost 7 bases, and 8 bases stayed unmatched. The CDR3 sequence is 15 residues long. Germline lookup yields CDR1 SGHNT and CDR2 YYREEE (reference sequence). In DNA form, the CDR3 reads TGTGCCAGCAGCTTGGAAGCCAGGGGGCGCGGTGGCTACACCTTC. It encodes CASSLEARGRGGYTF.

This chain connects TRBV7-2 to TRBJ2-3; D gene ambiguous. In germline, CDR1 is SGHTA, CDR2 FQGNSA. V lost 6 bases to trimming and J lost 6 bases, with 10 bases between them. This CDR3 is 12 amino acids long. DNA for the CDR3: TGTGCCAGCAGTTTTACCCGGGATACGCAGTATTTT. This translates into CASSFTRDTQYF.

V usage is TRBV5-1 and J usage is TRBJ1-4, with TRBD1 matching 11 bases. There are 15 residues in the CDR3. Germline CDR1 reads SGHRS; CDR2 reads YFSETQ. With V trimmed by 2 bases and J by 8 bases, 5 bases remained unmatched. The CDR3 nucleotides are TGCGCCAGCAGCTTACACGGGACAGGGGGAGAAAAACTGTTTTTT. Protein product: CASSLHGTGGEKLFF.

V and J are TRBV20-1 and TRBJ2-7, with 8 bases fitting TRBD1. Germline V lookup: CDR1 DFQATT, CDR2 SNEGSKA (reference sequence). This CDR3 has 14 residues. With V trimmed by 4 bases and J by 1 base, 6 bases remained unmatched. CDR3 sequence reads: CSATDRGFSYEQYF. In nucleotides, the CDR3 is TGCAGTGCTACTGACAGGGGCTTTTCCTACGAGCAGTACTTC.

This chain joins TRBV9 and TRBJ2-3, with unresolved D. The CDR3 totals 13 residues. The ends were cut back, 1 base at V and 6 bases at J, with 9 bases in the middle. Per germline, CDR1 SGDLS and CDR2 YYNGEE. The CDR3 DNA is TGTGCCAGCAGCGTACAGACTTTGGATACGCAGTATTTT. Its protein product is CASSVQTLDTQYF.

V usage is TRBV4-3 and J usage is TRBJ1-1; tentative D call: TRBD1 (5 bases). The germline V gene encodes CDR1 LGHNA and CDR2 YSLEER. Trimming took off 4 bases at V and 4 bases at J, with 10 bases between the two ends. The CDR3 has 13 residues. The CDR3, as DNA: TGCGCCAGCAGCCCAGGGTCGGGCACTGAAGCTTTCTTT. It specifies CASSPGSGTEAFF.

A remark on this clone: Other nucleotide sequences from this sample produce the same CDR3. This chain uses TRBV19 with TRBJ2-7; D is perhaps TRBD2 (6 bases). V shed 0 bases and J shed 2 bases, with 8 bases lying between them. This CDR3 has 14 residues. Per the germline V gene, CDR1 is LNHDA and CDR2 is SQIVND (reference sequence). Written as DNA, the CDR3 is TGTGCCAGTAGTATAGAGGCGGGAACCTACGAGCAGTACTTC. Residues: CASSIEAGTYEQYF.

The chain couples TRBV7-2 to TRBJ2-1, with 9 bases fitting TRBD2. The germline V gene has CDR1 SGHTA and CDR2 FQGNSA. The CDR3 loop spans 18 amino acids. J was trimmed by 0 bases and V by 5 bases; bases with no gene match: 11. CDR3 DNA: TGTGCCAGCAGCACTTCTCGAGGTAGCGGGAGCTCCTACAATGAGCAGTTCTTC. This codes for CASSTSRGSGSSYNEQFF.

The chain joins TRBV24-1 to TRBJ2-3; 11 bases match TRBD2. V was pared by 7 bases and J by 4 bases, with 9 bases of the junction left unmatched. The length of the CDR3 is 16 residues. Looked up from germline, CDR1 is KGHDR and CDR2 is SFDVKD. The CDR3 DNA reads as TGTGCCACCAGCCCACTCTCGGGACTAGCGGCAGATACGCAGTATTTT. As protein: CATSPLSGLAADTQYF.

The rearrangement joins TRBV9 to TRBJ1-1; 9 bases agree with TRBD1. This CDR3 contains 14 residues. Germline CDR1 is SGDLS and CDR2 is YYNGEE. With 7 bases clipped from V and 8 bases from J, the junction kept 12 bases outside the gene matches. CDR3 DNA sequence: TGTGCCAGCCGCCTTTACACAGGGGGCGGGGAAGCTTTCTTT. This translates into CASRLYTGGGEAFF.

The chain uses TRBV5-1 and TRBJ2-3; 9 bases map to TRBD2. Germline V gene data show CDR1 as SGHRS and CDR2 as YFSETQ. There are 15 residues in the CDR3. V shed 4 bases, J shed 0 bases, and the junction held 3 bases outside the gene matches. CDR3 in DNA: TGCGCCAGCAGCCAGGGACTAGCTAGCACAGATACGCAGTATTTT. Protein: CASSQGLASTDTQYF.